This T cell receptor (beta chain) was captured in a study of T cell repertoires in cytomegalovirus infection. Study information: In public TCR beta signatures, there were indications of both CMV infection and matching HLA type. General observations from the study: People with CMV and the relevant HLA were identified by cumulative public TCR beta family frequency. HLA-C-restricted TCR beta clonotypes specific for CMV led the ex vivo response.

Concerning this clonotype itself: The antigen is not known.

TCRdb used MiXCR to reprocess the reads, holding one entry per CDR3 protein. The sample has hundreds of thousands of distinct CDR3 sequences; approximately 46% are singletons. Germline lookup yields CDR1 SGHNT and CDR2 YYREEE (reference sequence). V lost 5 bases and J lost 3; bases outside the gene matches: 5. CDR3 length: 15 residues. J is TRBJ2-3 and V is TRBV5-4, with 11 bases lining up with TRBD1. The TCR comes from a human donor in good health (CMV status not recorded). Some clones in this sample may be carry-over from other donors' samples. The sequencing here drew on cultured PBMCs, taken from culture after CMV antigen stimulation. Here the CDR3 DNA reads TGTGCCAGCAGGCACCGGGACAGGGGGACAGATACGCAGTATTTT. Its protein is CASRHRDRGTDTQYF.